This entry describes one T cell receptor (beta chain). This specimen belongs to a study of blood T cell repertoires in COVID-19. The overall study: The United States, Italy and Spain were the sources of the acute and convalescent COVID-19 samples.

It was during active infection that Seattle patients were enrolled and then longitudinally followed. V lost 4 bases to trimming and J lost 7 bases, with 11 bases between them. The V gene's germline CDR1 is SQVTM and CDR2 ANQGSEA. The CDR3 runs 13 residues. In the study's own analysis: Reference gene primer amplification gave nucleated cell count estimates. Profiled with immunoSEQ multiplex PCR; TCRdb holds only in-frame clones, not every one. V and J calls and clone size follow that table, whereas D and trimming were derived from the DNA. The sample consists of about 64,000 clones, roughly three quarters of them appearing once.

The clonotype was recovered from a man in his 60s with COVID-19, enrolled during active disease. The specimen sequenced was peripheral blood. The rearrangement links TRBV29-1 to TRBJ1-6, with a weak D call TRBD1 (5 bases). The CDR3 loop is CSVGQGTNSPLHF. Written as DNA, the CDR3 is TGCAGCGTTGGCCAGGGAACGAATTCACCCCTCCACTTT.